The clone carrying this T cell receptor (beta chain) was picked up a small number of times. Its antigen is not known. The data derive from a study of response to subunit inactivated influenza vaccine. Study-level points and caveats: It was suggested by the authors that few new T cells are recruited by each seasonal influenza vaccination.

In TCRdb, the RT-PCR reads were re-called with MiXCR into one record per CDR3 protein. The sample contains 550,000 to 650,000 distinct CDR3 sequences, approximately 10% of which appear only once. The specimen comprised PBMCs from blood, sampled on the day of vaccination. This receptor was taken from a man aged 50-59 years who received an inactivated influenza vaccine.

DNA for the CDR3: TGTGCCAGTAATTCGAAAGGCTACAATGAGCAGTTCTTC. Encoded protein: CASNSKGYNEQFF. J is TRBJ2-1 and V is TRBV19; D gene ambiguous. V was trimmed by 7 bases and J by 3 bases, leaving 10 bases between them. Germline V CDR1 and CDR2: LNHDA, SQIVND (reference sequence). The CDR3 totals 13 residues.